Following are 15 T cell receptor beta chains from one sample sequenced in a study of cytomegalovirus exposure and HLA in healthy donors (TCRdb year 2017). Libraries were constructed by the immunoSEQ multiplex PCR assay. For the multiplex PCR, a mixture combining 60 forward primers for TCR Vbeta segments and 13 reverse primers for TCR Jbeta segments was used. TCRdb's version of the immuneACCESS table is confined to in-frame rearrangements and falls short of the full clone set. An unresolved V gene accounts for under half of the shortfall where checked; the remainder is of unknown origin. This sample comprises about 170,000 clones, around 86% of them detected only once. Together, the top ten hold approximately 2.2% of the sample. The sample comprised PBMCs. The origin of the receptors is a male donor in good health and CMV-seronegative.

This chain connects TRBV9 to TRBJ1-2, with 7 bases identical to TRBD1. The junction had 6 bases not matched to a gene; V was cut back by 3 bases and J by 7 bases. Germline assignment: CDR1 SGDLS and CDR2 YYNGEE. The CDR3 is 13 amino acids. The CDR3 nucleotides read TGTGCCAGCAGCGCTTACAGGGGTTTTGGCTACACCTTC. Translated: CASSAYRGFGYTF.

The chain carries TRBV10-1 and TRBJ2-7; tentatively, D is TRBD1 (6 bases). The CDR3 sequence is 15 residues long. Trimming took 0 bases from V and 2 from J, leaving 11 bases between them. The V gene's germline CDR1 is WNHNN and CDR2 SYGVQD (reference sequence). Written as DNA, the CDR3 is TGCGCCAGCAGTGAGTCGCAGGACAGAACCTACGAGCAGTACTTC. As protein: CASSESQDRTYEQYF.

The V and J genes are TRBV11-3 and TRBJ2-7; D gene uncertain. The germline V gene has CDR1 SGHNT and CDR2 YENEEA. CDR3 length: 13 residues. Trimming took off 1 base at V and 5 bases at J, with 9 bases between the two ends. CDR3 region: CASSLGGNNEQYF. The CDR3 DNA is TGTGCCAGCAGCTTAGGTGGCAACAACGAGCAGTACTTC.

The chain recombines TRBV30 with TRBJ1-4; the D gene is possibly TRBD1 (5 bases). The V gene lost 2 bases and the J gene lost 8 bases, with 15 bases spanning the gap. This CDR3 is built from 14 residues. The germline V gene has CDR1 GTSNPN and CDR2 SVGIG (reference sequence). The CDR3 bases are TGTGCCTGGAGTAGGAGCACAGGCGGCGAAAAACTGTTTTTT. Amino acid sequence: CAWSRSTGGEKLFF.

This clone was counted a few times. The chain employs TRBV6-5 and TRBJ2-7; TRBD2 might be the D (6 bases). Germline V lookup: CDR1 MNHEY, CDR2 SVGAGI. This CDR3 comprises 12 residues. Trimming stripped 10 bases from V and 3 bases from J, with 13 bases between. DNA for the CDR3: TGTGCCACGGGACTCGACTTCTACGAGCAGTACTTC. Encoded protein: CATGLDFYEQYF.

This clone was observed once. The chain combines TRBV10-1 with TRBJ1-1; D remains unclear. The CDR3 loop spans 14 amino acids. The germline CDR1 and CDR2 sequences are WNHNN and SYGVQD (reference sequence). Deletions cut 1 base from V and 2 bases from J, with 8 bases between. The chain's CDR3 is CASSEFGQNTEAFF. CDR3 nucleotide sequence: TGCGCCAGCAGTGAGTTTGGCCAAAACACTGAAGCTTTCTTT.

Details on this clone: This sample also contains other DNA sequences that code for the same CDR3. The chain joins TRBV7-9 to TRBJ1-4; 7 nucleotides match TRBD1. Germline-derived CDR1 and CDR2 are SEHNR and FQNEAQ (reference sequence). This CDR3 is built from 14 residues. Trimming removed 5 bases from V and 4 bases from J; junction bases left unmatched: 4. The CDR3 DNA is TGTGCCAGCAGCCCTGGGACAGTTAATGAAAAACTGTTTTTT. Translation: CASSPGTVNEKLFF. The whole variable domain, filled in from reference TRBV7-9 and TRBJ1-4, reads DTGVSQNPRHKITKRGQNVTFRCDPISEHNRLYWYRQTLGQGPEFLTYFQNEAQLEKSRLLSDRFSAERPKGSFSTLEIQRTEQGDSAMYLCASSPGTVNEKLFFGSGTQLSVL.

The V and J genes are TRBV2 and TRBJ1-6; no clear D gene. The CDR3 is made up of 12 amino acids. Trimming removed 4 bases from V and 16 bases from J, with 14 bases in between. Germline V lookup: CDR1 SNHLY, CDR2 FYNNEI. The chain's CDR3 is CASSAGRFDLHF. The DNA for the CDR3 is TGTGCCAGCAGTGCTGGCAGGTTCGATCTCCACTTT.

V gene TRBV7-9 combines with J gene TRBJ1-1; D remains unclear. The CDR3 has 16 amino acids. Germline V gene sequence: CDR1 SEHNR, CDR2 FQNEAQ (reference sequence). Trimming removed 3 bases at V and 0 bases at J, with 14 bases between. The CDR3 DNA reads as TGTGCCAGCAGCTTTCCCTCAGGTAGTGTGAACACTGAAGCTTTCTTT. Translated: CASSFPSGSVNTEAFF. The full variable domain, rest sourced from reference TRBV7-9 and TRBJ1-1, is DTGVSQNPRHKITKRGQNVTFRCDPISEHNRLYWYRQTLGQGPEFLTYFQNEAQLEKSRLLSDRFSAERPKGSFSTLEIQRTEQGDSAMYLCASSFPSGSVNTEAFFGQGTRLTVV.

This chain connects TRBV19 to TRBJ1-2, with TRBD1 as a possible D gene (6 bases). Trimming removed 4 bases at V and 6 bases at J, with 21 bases between. The CDR3 loop spans 16 amino acids. Germline V gene sequence: CDR1 LNHDA, CDR2 SQIVND (reference sequence). This CDR3 is CASSKIIGAGDNGYTF. CDR3 sequence (DNA): TGTGCCAGTAGTAAGATAATCGGCGCAGGGGATAATGGCTACACCTTC.

The rearrangement links TRBV7-9 to TRBJ1-5, with D unresolved. The CDR3 consists of 13 residues. V was clipped by 1 base and J by 15 bases, with 16 bases between them. Germline assignment: CDR1 SEHNR and CDR2 FQNEAQ (reference sequence). The CDR3: CASSLGSPSNWHF. In nucleotides, the CDR3 is TGTGCCAGCAGCTTAGGATCACCATCGAACTGGCATTTT.

The chain couples TRBV5-8 to TRBJ1-4; 9 nucleotides line up with TRBD1. Trimming at V came to 3 bases and at J to 0 bases, leaving 9 bases not matched to a gene. The CDR3 runs 18 residues. Germline V gene sequence: CDR1 SGHTS, CDR2 YDEGEE. CDR3 sequence: CASSSGTGYGATNEKLFF. For the CDR3, the DNA is TGTGCCAGCAGCTCCGGGACAGGGTATGGAGCAACTAATGAAAAACTGTTTTTT.

The V gene is TRBV27, the J gene TRBJ1-6; D remains unclear. Germline V gives CDR1 MNHEY, CDR2 SMNVEV (reference sequence). This CDR3 spans 15 amino acids. The V end lost 4 bases, the J end lost 7 bases, and 14 bases lay between the germline ends. The DNA of the CDR3 is TGTGCCAGCAGTTATCGACCCTCGGGGAATTCACCCCTCCACTTT. This translates into CASSYRPSGNSPLHF.

V and J are TRBV6-5 and TRBJ1-6; the D gene is possibly TRBD1 (5 bases). V dropped 0 bases and J dropped 10 bases, with 16 bases sitting between them. The CDR3 has 16 residues. Germline CDR1 reads MNHEY; CDR2 reads SVGAGI. The CDR3 loop is CASSYSAGRYSSPLHF. CDR3 coding DNA: TGTGCCAGCAGTTACTCGGCAGGGCGGTATTCCTCACCCCTCCACTTT.

V usage is TRBV6-5 and J usage is TRBJ2-7, with a weak D call TRBD1 (6 bases). In germline, CDR1 is MNHEY, CDR2 SVGAGI. CDR3 size: 12 residues. Trimming took 6 bases from V and 7 from J, leaving 13 bases between them. Written as DNA, the CDR3 is TGTGCCAGCAGCCCGGACAGCCGGGAGCAGTACTTC. As protein: CASSPDSREQYF.